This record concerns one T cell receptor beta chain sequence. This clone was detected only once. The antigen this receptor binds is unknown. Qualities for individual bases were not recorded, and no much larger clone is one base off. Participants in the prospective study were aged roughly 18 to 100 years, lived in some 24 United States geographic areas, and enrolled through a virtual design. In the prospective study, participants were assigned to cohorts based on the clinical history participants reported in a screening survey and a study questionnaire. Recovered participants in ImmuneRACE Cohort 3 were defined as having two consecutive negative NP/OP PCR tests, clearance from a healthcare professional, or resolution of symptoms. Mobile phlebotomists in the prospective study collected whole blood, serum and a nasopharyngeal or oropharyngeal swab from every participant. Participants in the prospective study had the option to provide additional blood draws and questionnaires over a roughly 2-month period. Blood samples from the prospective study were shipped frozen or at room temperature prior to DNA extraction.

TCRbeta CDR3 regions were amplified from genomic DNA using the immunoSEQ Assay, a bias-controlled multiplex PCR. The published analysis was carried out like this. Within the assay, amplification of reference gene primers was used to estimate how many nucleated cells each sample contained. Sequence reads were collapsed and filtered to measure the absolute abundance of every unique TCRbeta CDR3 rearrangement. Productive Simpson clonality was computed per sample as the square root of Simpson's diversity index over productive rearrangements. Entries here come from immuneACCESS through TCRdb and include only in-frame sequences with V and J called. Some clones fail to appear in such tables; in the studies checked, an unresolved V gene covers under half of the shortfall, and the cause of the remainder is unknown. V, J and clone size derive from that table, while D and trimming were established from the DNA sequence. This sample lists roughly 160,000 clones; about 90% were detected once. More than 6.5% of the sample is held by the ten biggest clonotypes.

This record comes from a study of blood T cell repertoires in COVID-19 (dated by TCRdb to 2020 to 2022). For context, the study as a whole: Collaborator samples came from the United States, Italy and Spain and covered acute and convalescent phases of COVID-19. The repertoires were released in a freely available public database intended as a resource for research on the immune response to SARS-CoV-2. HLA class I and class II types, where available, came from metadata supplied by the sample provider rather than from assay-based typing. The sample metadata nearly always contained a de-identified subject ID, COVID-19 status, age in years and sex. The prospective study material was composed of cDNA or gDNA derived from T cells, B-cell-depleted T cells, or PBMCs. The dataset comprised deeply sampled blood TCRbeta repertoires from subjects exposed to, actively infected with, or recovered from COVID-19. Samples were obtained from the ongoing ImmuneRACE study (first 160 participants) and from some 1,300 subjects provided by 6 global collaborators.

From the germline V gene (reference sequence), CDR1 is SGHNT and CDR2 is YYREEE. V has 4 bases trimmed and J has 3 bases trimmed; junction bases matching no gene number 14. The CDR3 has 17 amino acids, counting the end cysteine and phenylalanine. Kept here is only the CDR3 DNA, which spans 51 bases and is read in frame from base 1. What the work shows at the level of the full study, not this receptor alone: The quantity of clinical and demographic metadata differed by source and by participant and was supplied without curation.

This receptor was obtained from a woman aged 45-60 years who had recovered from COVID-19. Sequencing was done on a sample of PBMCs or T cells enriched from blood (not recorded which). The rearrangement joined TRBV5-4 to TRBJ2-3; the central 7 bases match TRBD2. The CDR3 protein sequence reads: CASSPRERSGGTDTQYF. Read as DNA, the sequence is TGTGCCAGCAGCCCGCGGGAGAGAAGCGGTGGGACAGATACGCAGTATTTT. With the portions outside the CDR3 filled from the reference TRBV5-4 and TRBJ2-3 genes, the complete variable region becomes ETGVTQSPTHLIKTRGQQVTLRCSSQSGHNTVSWYQQALGQGPQFIFQYYREEENGRGNFPPRFSGLQFPNYSSELNVNALELDDSALYLCASSPRERSGGTDTQYFGPGTRLTVL.